These T cell receptor beta chains were read from a single sample in a study of control samples from healthy donors and cancer patients. The data were produced by immunoSEQ multiplex PCR, yet TCRdb's version contains in-frame clones alone and is incomplete. The sample yields 70,000 to 80,000 clones, approximately 84% seen once. Sequenced: blood. The source is a man aged 50 to 59 in good health. Each CDR3 is given with its conserved first and last residue. The D gene is left open where the match is weak. Expanded clones get a size class; other rows say once, few or many, or leave the size out.

d_call clone_size j_call v_call cdr3_aa cdr3_nt
. . TRBJ2-1 TRBV6-6 CASSYSSTPNEQFF TGTGCCAGCAGTTACTCTAGCACACCCAATGAGCAGTTCTTC
. . TRBJ1-2 TRBV3-1/TRBV3-2 CATSHGGGGNYGYTF TGTGCCACCAGCCACGGGGGGGGCGGGAACTATGGCTACACCTTC
TRBD2 . TRBJ2-1 TRBV27 CASSWDSSGRINEQFF TGTGCCAGCAGTTGGGACTCTAGCGGGAGGATCAATGAGCAGTTCTTC
. . TRBJ1-3 TRBV28 CASSGNTIYF TGTGCCAGCTCTGGAAACACCATATATTTT
TRBD2 . TRBJ2-4 TRBV5-1 CASSPTSSGIAKNIQYF TGCGCCAGCAGCCCAACATCTAGCGGGATAGCCAAAAACATTCAGTACTTC
. . TRBJ2-5 TRBV29-1 CSVSPTSQETQYF TGCAGCGTTTCCCCGACGAGTCAAGAGACCCAGTACTTC
. . TRBJ1-6 TRBV6-1 CASSEGGKNSPLHF TGTGCCAGCAGTGAAGGGGGGAAGAATTCACCCCTCCACTTT
. . TRBJ2-2 TRBV28 CASSSGGGGSIGELFF TGTGCCAGCAGTAGCGGCGGAGGGGGGTCTATCGGGGAGCTGTTTTTT
. . TRBJ2-1 TRBV27 CASSLFPLSSYNEQFF TGTGCCAGCAGTTTATTTCCGCTTAGCTCCTACAATGAGCAGTTCTTC
TRBD2 . TRBJ2-7 TRBV6-5 CASSPTSGRIYEQYF TGTGCCAGCAGTCCGACTAGCGGGAGAATCTACGAGCAGTACTTC
. . TRBJ1-6 TRBV6-6 CASSRGASRIYNSPLHF TGTGCCAGCAGTCGAGGGGCCAGCCGCATCTATAATTCACCCCTCCACTTT
TRBD1 once TRBJ2-5 TRBV27 CASIAGTGGAGETQYF TGTGCCAGCATCGCCGGGACAGGGGGCGCGGGAGAGACCCAGTACTTC
. . TRBJ2-4 TRBV2 CASKRGLNSKNIQYF TGTGCCAGCAAGCGAGGACTGAATAGCAAAAACATTCAGTACTTC
. . TRBJ1-4 TRBV28 CASRLGGVNEKLFF TGTGCCAGCAGACTGGGGGGGGTTAATGAAAAACTGTTTTTT
TRBD1 . TRBJ1-4 TRBV18 CASSPPSLDYDRAGEKLFF TGTGCCAGCTCACCACCTAGCTTGGATTACGACAGGGCTGGTGAAAAACTGTTTTTT
. . TRBJ2-2 TRBV15 CATSRDTGRPGELFF TGTGCCACCAGCAGAGATACGGGGAGGCCCGGGGAGCTGTTTTTT
TRBD1 . TRBJ2-1 TRBV27 CASSLRQGAWVEQFF TGTGCCAGCAGTTTACGCCAGGGGGCGTGGGTTGAGCAGTTCTTC
TRBD1 . TRBJ1-2 TRBV19 CASRDRGDYGYTF TGTGCCAGCAGAGACAGGGGTGACTATGGCTACACCTTC
TRBD1 once TRBJ2-4 TRBV28 CASSSGQGADIQYF TGTGCCAGCAGTTCCGGACAGGGGGCGGACATTCAGTACTTC
. . TRBJ2-5 TRBV5-8 CASSLGQGQETQYF TGTGCCAGCAGCTTGGGGCAGGGACAAGAGACCCAGTACTTC
. . TRBJ2-1 TRBV19 CASKGRANSYNEQFF TGTGCCAGTAAGGGCAGGGCCAACTCCTACAATGAGCAGTTCTTC
. many TRBJ2-7 TRBV7-3 CASSPWGGGREQYF TGTGCCAGCAGCCCGTGGGGAGGGGGCCGCGAGCAGTACTTC
. . TRBJ2-4 TRBV11-2 CASSLDGWGLAKNIQYF TGTGCCAGCAGCTTAGACGGTTGGGGTTTGGCCAAAAACATTCAGTACTTC
. . TRBJ2-5 TRBV27 CASSFSGPAGWVETQYF TGTGCCAGCAGTTTTTCAGGCCCGGCAGGGTGGGTGGAGACCCAGTACTTC
. . TRBJ2-7 TRBV5-6 CASSPPRMYEQYF TGTGCCAGCAGCCCCCCCCGGATGTACGAGCAGTACTTC
TRBD2 . TRBJ2-7 TRBV9 CASSPQRTAGDYYEQYF TGTGCCAGCAGCCCCCAGAGGACGGCGGGGGACTACTACGAGCAGTACTTC
TRBD2 . TRBJ2-7 TRBV6-6 CASSWPGLADYEQYF TGTGCCAGCAGTTGGCCGGGACTAGCGGACTACGAGCAGTACTTC
TRBD2 . TRBJ2-7 TRBV7-2 CASSSSGTSFLYEQYF TGTGCCAGCAGCTCCTCCGGGACTAGCTTTCTCTACGAGCAGTACTTC
. . TRBJ2-2 TRBV7-2 CASSLRGRDGELFF TGTGCCAGCAGCCTCCGGGGCCGGGACGGGGAGCTGTTTTTT
. . TRBJ1-2 TRBV2 CASTPRAGNDGYTF TGTGCCAGCACCCCCAGGGCAGGGAACGACGGCTACACCTTC
. . TRBJ2-1 TRBV9 CASSGSGPLLDNEQFF TGTGCCAGCAGCGGCTCCGGACCTTTACTAGACAATGAGCAGTTCTTC
. . TRBJ1-1 TRBV27 CASSSRPGVTEAFF TGTGCCAGCAGCTCTCGTCCCGGGGTAACTGAAGCTTTCTTT
. . TRBJ2-3 TRBV5-1 CASSFGEWTDTQYF TGCGCCAGCAGCTTTGGGGAGTGGACAGATACGCAGTATTTT
. . TRBJ2-6 TRBV27 CASSIGRTQAFSGANVLTF TGTGCCAGCAGTATCGGACGGACTCAAGCTTTCTCTGGGGCCAACGTCCTGACTTTC
. . TRBJ1-1 TRBV14 CASSPIGRTISTEAFF TGTGCCAGCAGCCCCATCGGCAGGACCATAAGCACTGAAGCTTTCTTT
TRBD1 . TRBJ2-6 TRBV19 CASSKGTGITGGANVLTF TGTGCCAGTAGTAAAGGGACAGGCATAACTGGTGGGGCCAACGTCCTGACTTTC
. . TRBJ1-1 TRBV10-3 CASSLGGGTEAFF TGTGCCAGCAGCCTCGGGGGCGGCACTGAAGCTTTCTTT
. . TRBJ2-5 TRBV28 CASTGTSLRETQYF TGTGCCAGCACGGGGACGTCCTTAAGGGAGACCCAGTACTTC
TRBD2 few TRBJ2-1 TRBV30 CAFLAGEYNEQFF TGTGCCTTTCTAGCGGGGGAATACAATGAGCAGTTCTTC
TRBD2 once TRBJ2-1 TRBV5-1 CASSLALGLAGGPGEQFF TGCGCCAGCAGCTTGGCCTTGGGACTAGCGGGAGGGCCGGGGGAGCAGTTCTTC
. few TRBJ2-1 TRBV19 CASSIGTTGEQFF TGTGCCAGTAGTATAGGAACTACAGGAGAGCAGTTCTTC
. many TRBJ2-7 TRBV5-6 CASSLLLPVSGDEQYF TGTGCCAGCAGCTTACTTCTCCCAGTTTCCGGCGACGAGCAGTACTTC
. . TRBJ1-2 TRBV19 CASRGGGGYTF TGTGCCAGTCGGGGAGGCGGTGGCTACACCTTC
TRBD1 . TRBJ2-2 TRBV5-4 CASRRGTGRNTGELFF TGTGCCAGCAGGCGTGGGACAGGACGGAACACCGGGGAGCTGTTTTTT
. . TRBJ2-3 TRBV3-1/TRBV3-2 CASGETSYTQYF TGTGCCAGCGGAGAAACTTCTTACACGCAGTATTTT
TRBD2 few TRBJ2-7 TRBV4-3 CASSQEAQAGGLHEQYF TGCGCCAGCAGCCAAGAGGCCCAAGCGGGAGGGCTCCACGAGCAGTACTTC
. . TRBJ2-1 TRBV5-1 CASSPLAGSYNEQFF TGCGCCAGCAGCCCCCTGGCCGGGAGTTACAATGAGCAGTTCTTC
TRBD1 . TRBJ1-2 TRBV18 CASSQGQRQDYGYTF TGTGCCAGCTCACAGGGACAGAGACAAGACTATGGCTACACCTTC
. . TRBJ2-1 TRBV21-1 CASSKAGGYNEQFF TGTGCCAGCAGCAAAGCGGGGGGCTACAATGAGCAGTTCTTC
. . TRBJ2-1 TRBV7-6 CASSQNPPSYGTYNEQFF TGTGCCAGCAGCCAAAACCCCCCCTCGTACGGAACCTACAATGAGCAGTTCTTC
TRBD1 . TRBJ2-4 TRBV2 CASSNQPGQGAYRAKNIQYF TGTGCCAGCAGTAACCAACCGGGACAGGGGGCTTATAGAGCCAAAAACATTCAGTACTTC
TRBD2 few TRBJ2-1 TRBV10-3 CAISESTSLFEQFF TGTGCCATCAGTGAGTCGACTAGCTTGTTTGAGCAGTTCTTC
. . TRBJ1-1 TRBV4-3 CASSLRPSGNTEAFF TGCGCCAGCAGCCTACGTCCCTCGGGAAACACTGAAGCTTTCTTT
TRBD2 . TRBJ2-1 TRBV9 CASSARSGEYNEQFF TGTGCCAGCAGCGCCCGTAGCGGGGAGTACAATGAGCAGTTCTTC
. . TRBJ1-2 TRBV4-1 CASRGGDGYTF TGCGCCAGCCGGGGAGGGGACGGCTACACCTTC
TRBD2 . TRBJ2-7 TRBV7-2 CASSLVPGLAYEQYF TGTGCCAGCAGCTTAGTCCCGGGACTAGCCTACGAGCAGTACTTC
. . TRBJ1-2 TRBV30 CAWRANGYTF TGTGCCTGGAGGGCTAATGGCTACACCTTC
. . TRBJ2-2 TRBV27 CASSLVGRPGTGELFF TGTGCCAGCAGTTTAGTCGGGAGACCGGGCACCGGGGAGCTGTTTTTT
. . TRBJ2-3 TRBV5-6 CASSPIVTDTQYF TGTGCCAGCAGCCCAATTGTCACAGATACGCAGTATTTT